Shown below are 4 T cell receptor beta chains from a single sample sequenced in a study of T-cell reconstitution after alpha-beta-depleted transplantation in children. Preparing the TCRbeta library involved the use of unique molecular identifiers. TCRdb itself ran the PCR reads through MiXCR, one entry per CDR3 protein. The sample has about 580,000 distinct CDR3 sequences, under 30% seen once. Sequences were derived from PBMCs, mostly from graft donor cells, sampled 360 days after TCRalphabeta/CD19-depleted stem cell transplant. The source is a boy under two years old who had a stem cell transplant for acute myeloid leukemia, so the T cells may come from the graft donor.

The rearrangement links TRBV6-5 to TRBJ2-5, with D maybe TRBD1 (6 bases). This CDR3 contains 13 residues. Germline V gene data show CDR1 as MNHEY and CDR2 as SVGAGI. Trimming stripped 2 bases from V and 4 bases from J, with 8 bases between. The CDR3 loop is CASSYGGSETQYF. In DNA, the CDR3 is TGTGCCAGCAGTTACGGGGGCTCAGAGACCCAGTACTTC.

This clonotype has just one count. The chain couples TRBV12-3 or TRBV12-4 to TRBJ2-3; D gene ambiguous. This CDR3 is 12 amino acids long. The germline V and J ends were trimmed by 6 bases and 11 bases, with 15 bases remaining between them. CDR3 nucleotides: TGTGCCAGCAGCCCCATACCATCGGGGCAGTATTTT. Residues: CASSPIPSGQYF.

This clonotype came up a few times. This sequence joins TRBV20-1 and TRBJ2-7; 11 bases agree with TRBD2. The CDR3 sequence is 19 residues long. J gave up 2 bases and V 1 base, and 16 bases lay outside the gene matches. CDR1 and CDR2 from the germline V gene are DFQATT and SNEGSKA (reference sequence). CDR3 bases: TGCAGTGCTAGAGGGCTTGCCAGGAGTAGCGGGGGGGCAGCCTACGAGCAGTACGTC. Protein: CSARGLARSSGGAAYEQYV.

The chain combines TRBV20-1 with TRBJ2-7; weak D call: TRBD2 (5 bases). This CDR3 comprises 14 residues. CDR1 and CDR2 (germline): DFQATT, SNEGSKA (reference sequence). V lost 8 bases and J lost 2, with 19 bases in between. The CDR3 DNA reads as TGCAGTTTCAAGGGCGAACGGGGAACCTACGAGCAGTACGTC. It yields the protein CSFKGERGTYEQYV.